The 15 T cell receptor beta chains given below trace back to one sample, sequenced in a study of radiation and T cells in renal cell carcinoma. As to time point: blood 2 weeks post-SBRT. Indicated treatment: 15 Gy SBRT to primary tumor, nephrectomy 4 weeks later. Profiled with immunoSEQ multiplex PCR; TCRdb holds only in-frame clones, not every one. Of 120,000 or so clones listed, 81% are singletons. The sample here was blood, taken from a patient whose treatment included radiotherapy and nephrectomy. The receptors originated from a middle-aged man with renal cell carcinoma.

The rearrangement links TRBV7-2 to TRBJ2-5, with 15 bases matching TRBD2. Germline CDR1 SGHTA, CDR2 FQGNSA. The V and J ends lost 4 bases and 4 bases, in that order; junction bases with no gene match: 10. The CDR3 spans 18 residues. The CDR3 loop is CASSSQGTSGGRGETQYF. The DNA for the CDR3 is TGTGCCAGCAGCTCCCAAGGGACTAGCGGGGGGAGGGGAGAGACCCAGTACTTC.

The chain has TRBV6-5 and TRBJ2-3; D gene uncertain. This CDR3 has 13 amino acids. Trimming shortened V by 6 bases and J by 7 bases, and 14 bases separated the two germline ends. Germline V gives CDR1 MNHEY, CDR2 SVGAGI. CDR3 DNA: TGTGCCAGCAGAAGAAGTCAGGCTTATACGCAGTATTTT. Amino acids: CASRRSQAYTQYF.

V gene TRBV5-5 combines with J gene TRBJ1-2, with a possible D match to TRBD1 (5 bases). Germline-derived CDR1 and CDR2 are SGHKS and YYEKEE (reference sequence). V lost 2 bases to trimming and J lost 3 bases, with 8 bases between them. The CDR3 totals 13 residues. The CDR3 region has the DNA TGTGCCAGCAGCTTCGGAGGGGACTATGGCTACACCTTC. Its protein is CASSFGGDYGYTF.

This rearrangement joins TRBV6-1 to TRBJ2-7; the D gene is possibly TRBD2 (6 bases). This CDR3 has 14 residues. The V end was cut by 3 bases, the J end by 6 bases, with 15 bases between. The V gene's germline CDR1 is MNHNS and CDR2 SASEGT. The CDR3 DNA sequence: TGTGCCAGCAGTGAGGGGGGTGTCTCTCTCGAGCAGTACTTC. It encodes CASSEGGVSLEQYF.

In this sample, this clone turned up once. The chain links TRBV5-5 to TRBJ1-2; TRBD1 might be the D (6 bases). The CDR3 covers 15 residues. V was pared by 0 bases and J by 7 bases, with 16 bases between. Germline loops: CDR1 SGHKS, CDR2 YYEKEE (reference sequence). Here the CDR3 DNA reads TGTGCCAGCAGCTTGGCCGGGGGGCGGGCGTCTGGCTACACCTTC. This translates into CASSLAGGRASGYTF. Supplemented by reference TRBV5-5 and TRBJ1-2, the full variable domain reads DAGVTQSPTHLIKTRGQQVTLRCSPISGHKSVSWYQQVLGQGPQFIFQYYEKEERGRGNFPDRFSARQFPNYSSELNVNALLLGDSALYLCASSLAGGRASGYTFGSGTRLTVV.

CDR3 nucleotides: TGTGCCAGCAGCCCCGGGGGTGCGAACACCGGGGAGCTGTTTTTT. Its protein is CASSPGGANTGELFF. This chain joins TRBV11-3 and TRBJ2-2; TRBD2 is a possible D gene (6 bases). The V end lost 5 bases, the J end lost 0 bases, and 10 bases lay between the germline ends. The germline CDR1 and CDR2 sequences are SGHNT and YENEEA. This CDR3 has 15 residues.

This clone came up a few times. The rearrangement links TRBV7-9 to TRBJ1-1; 7 nucleotides align to TRBD1. This CDR3 is 14 amino acids long. The germline V gene has CDR1 SEHNR and CDR2 FQNEAQ (reference sequence). Germline trimming cut 3 bases from V and 5 bases from J; bases unmatched to any gene: 6. CDR3 bases: TGTGCCAGCAGCTTTAGACAGGGTCAGACTGAAGCTTTCTTT. Translation: CASSFRQGQTEAFF.

This chain connects TRBV7-8 to TRBJ1-4, with 7 bases matching TRBD1. This CDR3 region has 15 residues. Germline loops: CDR1 SGHVS, CDR2 FQNEAQ. With V trimmed by 5 bases and J by 11 bases, 14 bases remained unmatched. CDR3 region: CASSPAGTAYVKLFF. The CDR3 nucleotides read TGTGCCAGCAGCCCCGCTGGGACAGCCTATGTGAAACTGTTTTTT. Together with reference TRBV7-8 and TRBJ1-4, the CDR3 gives the full variable domain: GAGVSQSPRYKVAKRGQDVALRCDPISGHVSLFWYQQALGQGPEFLTYFQNEAQLDKSGLPSDRFFAERPEGSVSTLKIQRTQQEDSAVYLCASSPAGTAYVKLFFGSGTQLSVL.

CDR3 region: CASSLGTPFGQETQYF. As DNA, the CDR3 is TGTGCCAGCAGCTTGGGTACTCCCTTCGGGCAAGAGACCCAGTACTTC. The chain links TRBV7-6 to TRBJ2-5; D call uncertain. With 3 bases removed from V and 2 bases from J, the gap between germline ends came to 16 bases. Germline V gives CDR1 SGHVS, CDR2 FNYEAQ. The CDR3 loop spans 16 amino acids.

This chain uses TRBV27 with TRBJ2-2; possible D gene TRBD1, 6 bases. The CDR3 loop spans 14 amino acids. The ends were cut back, 4 bases at V and 1 base at J, with 7 bases in the middle. CDR1 and CDR2 (germline): MNHEY, SMNVEV (reference sequence). CDR3 nucleotides: TGTGCCAGCAGTTGGGGACAGAACACCGGGGAGCTGTTTTTT. It yields the protein CASSWGQNTGELFF.

Points on this clone: The same CDR3 also results from other DNA sequences found in this sample. The chain links TRBV6-5 to TRBJ1-5; D call uncertain. The CDR3 extends over 13 amino acids. CDR1 and CDR2 from the germline V gene are MNHEY and SVGAGI. Deletions cut 2 bases from V and 0 bases from J, with 2 bases between. CDR3 nucleotide sequence: TGTGCCAGCAGTTACGATAGCAATCAGCCCCAGCATTTT. Protein product: CASSYDSNQPQHF.

The CDR3 sequence: CSAIRPEAFF. The CDR3 nucleotides are TGCAGTGCTATACGACCTGAAGCTTTCTTT. The rearrangement links TRBV20-1 to TRBJ1-1, with no clear D. V was cut by 4 bases and J by 6 bases, with 6 bases left in between. The germline gives CDR1 DFQATT, CDR2 SNEGSKA (reference sequence). The CDR3 has 10 amino acids.

The chain couples TRBV30 to TRBJ2-1; D could derive from TRBD1 or TRBD2 (5 bases each). V was pared by 8 bases and J by 4 bases, with 6 bases between. The CDR3 is 10 amino acids. CDR1 GTSNPN and CDR2 SVGIG come from the germline V gene (reference sequence). This CDR3 is CAGGYNEQFF. DNA for the CDR3: TGTGCCGGGGGTTACAATGAGCAGTTCTTC.

The chain couples TRBV18 to TRBJ2-3; no reliable D call. Germline CDR1 reads KGHSH; CDR2 reads LQKENI. This CDR3 has 13 residues. V shed 8 bases and J shed 4 bases, with 13 bases lying between them. The CDR3: CASTTRLPDTQYF. Here the CDR3 DNA reads TGTGCCAGCACCACTCGGCTCCCAGATACGCAGTATTTT.

V gene TRBV7-9 combines with J gene TRBJ2-5; 7 bases align to TRBD2. CDR3 size: 15 residues. J lost 5 bases, V lost 3 bases, and 9 bases had no gene match. Germline V gene data show CDR1 as SEHNR and CDR2 as FQNEAQ (reference sequence). The CDR3 region has the DNA TGTGCCAGCAGCTTTAGCGGGTCGGCCATCGAGACCCAGTACTTC. Amino acid sequence: CASSFSGSAIETQYF. Full variable domain (rest looked up from reference TRBV7-9 and TRBJ2-5): DTGVSQNPRHKITKRGQNVTFRCDPISEHNRLYWYRQTLGQGPEFLTYFQNEAQLEKSRLLSDRFSAERPKGSFSTLEIQRTEQGDSAMYLCASSFSGSAIETQYFGPGTRLLVL.